This T cell receptor (beta chain) was profiled in a study of T-cell reconstitution after alpha-beta-depleted transplantation in children. Trimming pared 2 bases from V and 8 bases from J, leaving 16 bases between. This CDR3 has 15 amino acids. Germline V gene lookup returns CDR1 MNHEY and CDR2 SVGAGI. The table lists this clonotype with a few counts. Preparation of the TCRbeta library involved a method that used unique molecular identifiers. TCRdb processed the PCR reads anew with MiXCR; each CDR3 protein has one entry. The sample carries 200,000 to 250,000 distinct CDR3 sequences, 8% to 10% recorded once.

The specimen comprised PBMCs from the stem cell graft donor, sampled from the stem cell graft. The receptor was derived from a human donor who donated a stem cell graft to a child with acute lymphoblastic leukemia. The chain employs TRBV6-5 and TRBJ2-1, with D unclear. The CDR3 sequence is CASSYQKGSLDEQFF. The CDR3 DNA reads as TGTGCCAGCAGTTACCAGAAAGGGTCTCTCGATGAGCAGTTCTTC.